What follows is one TCR beta chain and its context. What it recognizes is unknown. This specimen belongs to a study of Graves' ophthalmopathy and Graves' hyperthyroidism. Findings and caveats of the study: Sensitivity reached 87.88% and specificity about 81% for a 13-signature model separating ophthalmopathy from stable hyperthyroidism.

The TCR beta CDR3 regions underwent amplification from RNA transcripts. RT-PCR with HTBI primers came first, then second-round multiplex PCR. TCRdb independently ran MiXCR on the multiplex PCR reads; one entry per CDR3 protein. This table holds hundreds of thousands of distinct CDR3 sequences, roughly two fifths found once. The authors diagnosed from clinical symptoms, serum thyroxine, TRAb, thyroid ultrasound and orbital computed tomography. Trimming shortened V by 2 bases and J by 0 bases, and 7 bases separated the two germline ends. CDR3 length equals 14 residues. The germline gives CDR1 LGHNA, CDR2 YSLEER.

Sequenced input: peripheral blood. This chain links TRBV4-3 with TRBJ1-1; possible D gene TRBD1, 5 bases. The clonotype originates from an adult man with Graves' ophthalmopathy. The CDR3 sequence is CASSQRQLNTEAFF. The CDR3 DNA follows: TGCGCCAGCAGCCAAAGACAGCTGAACACTGAAGCTTTCTTT.